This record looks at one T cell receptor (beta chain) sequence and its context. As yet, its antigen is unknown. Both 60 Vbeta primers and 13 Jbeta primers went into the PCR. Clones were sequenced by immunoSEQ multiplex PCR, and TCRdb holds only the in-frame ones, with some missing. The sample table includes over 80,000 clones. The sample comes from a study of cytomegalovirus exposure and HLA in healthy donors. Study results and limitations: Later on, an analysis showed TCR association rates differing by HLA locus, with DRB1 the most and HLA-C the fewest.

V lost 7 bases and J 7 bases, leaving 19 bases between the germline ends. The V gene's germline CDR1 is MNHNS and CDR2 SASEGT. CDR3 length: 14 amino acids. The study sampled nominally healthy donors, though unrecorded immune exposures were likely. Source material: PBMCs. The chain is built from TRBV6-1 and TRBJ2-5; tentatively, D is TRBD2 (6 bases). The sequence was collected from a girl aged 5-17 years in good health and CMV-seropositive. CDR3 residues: CASILTSQRGTQYF. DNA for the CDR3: TGTGCCAGCATACTTACTAGCCAACGAGGGACCCAGTACTTC.